This TCR beta chain comes out of a study of T cell responses to AZD1222 COVID-19 vaccine. General observations from the study: A reported finding is that nearly half of spike-specific TCRs target unmutated variant regions. Donors were chiefly white British, with a greater number of females, and clonal diversity was perhaps underestimated. With dominance at 160-218 and 743-854, vaccine-associated CD4 TCRs spanned spike.

In regard to this clone: Its antigen is still unknown.

Sequenced by immunoSEQ multiplex PCR; TCRdb stores in-frame clones only, minus some. The sample lists under 200,000 clones, 90% to 95% occurring once. The sample was peripheral blood, taken 28 days after the second AZD1222 dose. The TCR was taken from an adult who received the AZD1222 COVID-19 vaccine.

The CDR3 protein is CASSVQGGDEAFF. The CDR3, as DNA: TGTGCCAGCAGTGTTCAGGGAGGGGATGAAGCTTTCTTT. The gene calls are TRBV2 and TRBJ1-1; the D gene is possibly TRBD1 (5 bases). Germline V gene lookup returns CDR1 SNHLY and CDR2 FYNNEI. Trimming removed 4 bases from V and 7 bases from J, with 13 bases in between. This CDR3 is 13 amino acids long.